What follows describes a single TCR beta chain. These data originate in a study of T cell clonotyping in hematopoietic cell transplantation. Assay: immunoSEQ multiplex PCR; the TCRdb copy retains only in-frame clones and omits some. The repertoire consists of about 70,000 clones, with 94% occurring once and the leading ten covering around 1.6%. The receptor was isolated from a man aged 45 to 65 in good health. Some clones in this sample may be carry-over from other donors' samples. The sequencing input was peripheral blood mononuclear cells.

The CDR3, as DNA: TGTGCCAGCAGCTTAGCTTCGGGGGCTGGGGCCAACGTCCTGACTTTC. Protein: CASSLASGAGANVLTF. This sequence joins TRBV11-2 and TRBJ2-6; D is possibly TRBD2 (6 bases). The CDR3 contains 16 residues. The germline gives CDR1 SGHAT, CDR2 FQNNGV. Trimming cost V 1 base and J 2 bases, with 9 bases left between them.